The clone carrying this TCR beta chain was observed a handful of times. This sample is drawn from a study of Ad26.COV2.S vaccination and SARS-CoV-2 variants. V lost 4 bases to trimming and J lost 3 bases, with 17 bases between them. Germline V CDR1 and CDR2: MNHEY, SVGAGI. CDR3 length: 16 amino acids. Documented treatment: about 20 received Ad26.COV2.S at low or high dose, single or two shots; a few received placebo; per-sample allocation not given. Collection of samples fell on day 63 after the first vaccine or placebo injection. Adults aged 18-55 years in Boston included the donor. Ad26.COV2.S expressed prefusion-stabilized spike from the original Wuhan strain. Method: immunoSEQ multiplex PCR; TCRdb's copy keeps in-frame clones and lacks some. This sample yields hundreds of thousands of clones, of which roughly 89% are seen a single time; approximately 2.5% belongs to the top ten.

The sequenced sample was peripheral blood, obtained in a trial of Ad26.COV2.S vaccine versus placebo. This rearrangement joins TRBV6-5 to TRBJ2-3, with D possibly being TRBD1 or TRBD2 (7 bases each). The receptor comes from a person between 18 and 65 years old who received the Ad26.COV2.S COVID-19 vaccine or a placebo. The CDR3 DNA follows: TGTGCCAGCAGTTTAGCAGGGGGGGCTAGGACAGATACGCAGTATTTT. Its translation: CASSLAGGARTDTQYF.